This TCR beta chain was identified in a study of graft-versus-host responses after intestinal transplantation (dated by TCRdb to the early 2020s). Study-wide context: Multivisceral, liver-intestinal, or isolated intestinal transplants were received by the recipients. Every recipient was given anti-thymocyte globulin induction, then maintenance tacrolimus and steroids for around three years. After intestinal transplantation, graft-versus-host and host-versus-graft alloreactive T cell clones in the graft, circulation and bone marrow were tracked using bulk TCR-beta CDR3 sequencing. To identify alloreactive clones, pre-transplant mixed lymphocyte reaction products were sequenced and compared with unstimulated pre-transplant donor and recipient T cells. A cohort of 20 to 25 intestinal transplant recipients, including one retransplant, was enrolled, and 3 patients lacking pretransplant specimens were excluded. Donor T cell macrochimerism was defined as a peak of at least 4% donor T cells among recipient peripheral blood mononuclear cells. Samples from three later patients were sequenced in-house on an Illumina MiSeq with MiXCR processing rather than by the commercial service. Study-wide conclusions, independent of this receptor: Early after transplant, peak levels of circulating GvH clones were found to be associated with declines in HvG clones. High GvH to HvG T cell clonal ratios were observed in the allografts of patients with donor T cell macrochimerism. GvH clones turned up in recipient bone marrow, with some appearing earlier in ileal mucosa or blood, a pattern consistent with an intestinal mucosal origin. The conclusions were limited by the relatively low number and heterogeneity of the intestinal transplant patients.

V loses 0 bases of germline sequence and J loses 0 bases, and the interval between the two ends is 9 bases. CDR1 and CDR2, per the germline V gene (reference sequence), are MNHNY and SVGAGI. Taken from cysteine to phenylalanine, the CDR3 has 15 residues. The CDR3 DNA has 45 bases and is translated from base 1. Blood samples were collected up to 4 times in the first month after transplant and then at least monthly when available. About this clone: Its binding antigen is unknown. Within one base of it there is no much larger clone, and no base qualities were kept.

Libraries were made using the immunoSEQ multiplex PCR assay. High-throughput TCR-beta CDR3 sequencing of genomic DNA from most patients was performed by Adaptive Biotechnologies. As for how the authors treated the data: TCR sequencing data for around 19 patients were retrieved from Adaptive's ImmunoSEQ software; a few other patients were processed with MiXCR and VDJtools. CDR3 nucleotide sequences shared by donor and recipient were removed because the origin of these sequences could not be assigned. To be classed as alloreactive, a clone needed at least 2-fold expansion over unstimulated cells and a minimum CFSE-low frequency of 0.002% (template counts) or 0.001% (read counts). Clones detected in sequenced pre-transplant spleen, lymph node, or MLR CFSE-low populations of the donor or recipient were defined as mappable. The cumulative frequency of alloreactive clones was calculated as a percentage of all sequences, weighted by copy number. TCRdb retrieved this table from immuneACCESS and kept in-frame rearrangements only. Not all clones are present; in checked studies, unresolved V genes account for under half, and no reason is known for the remainder. V and J calls plus clone size are reproduced from that table; the DNA served to infer D and trimming. This sample holds 49,000 or so clones; approximately 95% were observed only once. The ten largest clones take up about 5.5% of the sample.

Sequenced here: PBMCs, sampled 786 days after a first intestinal transplant, on the day of a second. Recombination connected TRBV6-6 to TRBJ2-7; TRBD2 might be the D gene, on 5 matching bases. The clonotype comes from a human patient who received an intestinal transplant, so some T cells may come from the graft donor. The sequenced DNA: TGTGCCAGCAGTTACTCCAGCGGTAGCTCCTACGAGCAGTACTTC. Its protein is CASSYSSGSSYEQYF.